This TCR beta chain was found in a study of blood T cells in healthy people across ages. Study-wide context: There was about one barcoded beta molecule captured by template switching per two T cells. Findings and limits, study-wide: Long-lived and aged donors differed, with more naive CD4+ cells and higher diversity in the long-lived. With naive T cell percentage, TCR beta diversity showed a strong correlation.

A word on this clonotype: The target antigen is unknown.

The use of a sample-barcoded 5' primer and a J-beta primer mix characterized a second PCR of about 7 to 12 cycles. Individual samples furnished no less than 2.5 million CDR3-containing paired-end reads apiece. One entry per CDR3 protein, called by TCRdb with MiXCR from the 5' RACE reads. The table shows over 1.5 million distinct CDR3 sequences, with 49% occurring only once. CDR1 and CDR2 (germline): MNHNY, SVGAGI (reference sequence). The CDR3 is made up of 14 amino acids. V was shortened by 0 bases and J by 11 bases, with 17 bases between the two germline ends. The sequence derives from a woman in her forties in good health. The rearrangement joins TRBV6-6 to TRBJ2-7; maybe TRBD2 (6 bases). The sequenced material came from blood. CDR3 region: CASSYSKLAQVKYF. The CDR3 DNA reads TGTGCCAGCAGTTACTCGAAACTAGCCCAAGTCAAGTACTTC.